The 7 T cell receptor beta chains below all came from one sample that was sequenced in a study of T-cell reconstitution after alpha-beta-depleted transplantation in children. Construction of the TCRbeta library involved unique molecular identifiers. TCRdb ran MiXCR on the PCR reads and lists one entry per CDR3 protein. The sample includes some 500,000 distinct CDR3 sequences, about 17% of them seen just once. The sequencing here drew on PBMCs from the stem cell graft donor, taken from the stem cell graft. These TCRs come from a human donor who donated a stem cell graft to a child with acute lymphoblastic leukemia.

The CDR3 is CASSSQGAPLPYEQYF. The CDR3 nucleotides read TGTGCCAGCAGTTCCCAAGGGGCACCACTCCCCTACGAGCAGTACTTC. J is TRBJ2-7 and V is TRBV6-5; a possible D gene is TRBD1 (5 bases). V was shortened by 4 bases and J by 2 bases, with 18 bases between the two germline ends. Looked up from germline, CDR1 is MNHEY and CDR2 is SVGAGI. This CDR3 has 16 amino acids.

This clonotype was recorded at least ten times. The genes are TRBV29-1 and TRBJ1-2; D call uncertain. The germline V gene encodes CDR1 SQVTM and CDR2 ANQGSEA. The CDR3 totals 12 residues. V was cut by 6 bases and J by 4 bases, with 12 bases left in between. CDR3 amino acids: CSVPSTVYGYTF. CDR3 nucleotide sequence: TGCAGCGTCCCATCAACAGTCTATGGCTACACCTTC.

V is TRBV5-5 and J is TRBJ1-3; a possible D gene is TRBD1 (6 bases). Trimming left V 1 base short and J 0 bases short, with 11 bases between. Per germline, CDR1 SGHKS and CDR2 YYEKEE (reference sequence). CDR3 length equals 16 residues. CDR3 in DNA: TGTGCCAGCAGCTTGACAGGGTCGGCCTCTGGAAACACCATATATTTT. It is translated as CASSLTGSASGNTIYF.

The table lists this clonotype with a few counts. The chain employs TRBV5-1 and TRBJ1-2; D gene ambiguous. From germline, CDR1 is SGHRS and CDR2 YFSETQ. There are 16 residues in the CDR3. V was pared by 3 bases and J by 7 bases, with 22 bases between. DNA for the CDR3: TGCGCCAGCAGCTGGACCTCCGGGATGGATACTATTGGCTACACCTTC. This gives the protein CASSWTSGMDTIGYTF.

This clonotype occurred many times. The chain uses TRBV20-1 and TRBJ1-2, with 9 bases aligning to TRBD1. The CDR3 is 14 amino acids. Germline assignment: CDR1 DFQATT and CDR2 SNEGSKA (reference sequence). V shed 3 bases and J 6 bases; nucleotides not matched to a gene: 8. The CDR3 loop reads CSASNPGQGHGYTF. CDR3 bases: TGCAGTGCTAGTAATCCGGGACAGGGCCATGGCTACACCTTC.

This clonotype has a count of ten or more. The chain recombines TRBV7-8 with TRBJ2-1; D unresolved. The CDR3 is 13 amino acids. Trimming left V 4 bases short and J 5 bases short, with 9 bases between. Germline V gene lookup returns CDR1 SGHVS and CDR2 FQNEAQ. The CDR3 region has the DNA TGTGCCAGCAGCTCGACATGGGACAATGAGCAGTTCTTC. Translation: CASSSTWDNEQFF. Combining the CDR3 with reference TRBV7-8 and TRBJ2-1 gives the whole variable domain GAGVSQSPRYKVAKRGQDVALRCDPISGHVSLFWYQQALGQGPEFLTYFQNEAQLDKSGLPSDRFFAERPEGSVSTLKIQRTQQEDSAVYLCASSSTWDNEQFFGPGTRLTVL.

The J gene is TRBJ2-7, the V gene TRBV5-1, with 14 bases identical to TRBD2. This CDR3 region has 21 residues. The germline V gene encodes CDR1 SGHRS and CDR2 YFSETQ. V shed 4 bases and J 7 bases; nucleotides not matched to a gene: 25. CDR3 amino acids: CASSLPSTSGRDPHNPREQYF. CDR3 coding DNA: TGCGCCAGCAGCCTCCCTTCGACTAGCGGGAGGGATCCTCATAACCCAAGGGAGCAGTACTTC.